The table lists the clone carrying this T cell receptor (beta chain) with many counts. The antigen remains undetermined. This sequence may be a read error, since a much larger clone differs from it by one base. The data originate from a study of breast tumors, draining lymph nodes, adjacent tissues. Study conclusions and caveats: Tumor repertoires ranked between lymph nodes and nontumor tissue in diversity, with V and J gene preferences. Luminal-like breast cancer showed significantly higher tumor–nontumor repertoire similarity than basal-like.

Each CDR3 protein gets one entry after TCRdb re-called the multiplex PCR reads with MiXCR. The sample yields 66,000 or so distinct CDR3 sequences, around two fifths seen once. Germline CDR1 SSHAT, CDR2 FNYEAQ (reference sequence). The CDR3 totals 15 residues. The J gene is TRBJ2-5, the V gene TRBV7-7; 7 nucleotides line up with TRBD1. The sequence was obtained from a female donor with breast cancer. Some clones in this sample may be carry-over from other donors' samples. Sequencing was carried out using breast tumor tissue. As DNA, the CDR3 is TGTGCTAGCAGCTTAACAGGGGTGGTACAAGAGACCCAGCACTTC. Its protein product is CASSLTGVVQETQHF.